Each of the 4 T cell receptor beta chains below was sequenced from the same sample in a study of blood T cell repertoires in COVID-19. The repertoire was sequenced with immunoSEQ multiplex PCR; TCRdb's copy has only in-frame clones and lacks some. This table has around 500,000 clones, roughly 88% appearing once. Input material: peripheral blood. The receptor source for this set is a human donor in a cohort sampled during active COVID-19.

The J gene is TRBJ1-5, the V gene TRBV7-5. TRBV7-5 counts as a pseudogene. The CDR3 sequence is 15 residues long. This CDR3 reads CARSFSGKGNQPQHF. The CDR3, as DNA: TGTGCCAGAAGCTTCAGCGGTAAGGGCAATCAGCCCCAGCATTTT.

J is TRBJ2-7 and V is TRBV5-6, with D possibly TRBD2 on 5 matching bases. V lost 3 bases and J 3 bases, leaving 7 bases between the germline ends. Germline lookup yields CDR1 SGHDT and CDR2 YYEEEE. The CDR3 contains 12 residues. The CDR3 reads CASSSTSYEQYF. CDR3 nucleotides: TGTGCCAGCAGCTCCACTAGCTACGAGCAGTACTTC.

V gene TRBV6-1 combines with J gene TRBJ2-1, with D tentatively TRBD2 (5 bases). Germline V gene sequence: CDR1 MNHNS, CDR2 SASEGT. CDR3 length: 15 residues. V was trimmed by 1 base and J by 6 bases, leaving 13 bases between them. As DNA, the CDR3 is TGTGCCAGCAGTGAAGTTCAGAGCGGTTTCAATGAGCAGTTCTTC. It yields the protein CASSEVQSGFNEQFF.

The gene calls are TRBV30 and TRBJ2-1, with 9 positions matching TRBD2. V trimming: 0 bases; J trimming: 7 bases; junction bases outside the gene matches: 10. Germline V gene data show CDR1 as GTSNPN and CDR2 as SVGIG (reference sequence). This CDR3 comprises 16 residues. CDR3 sequence reads: CAWSVGAGGPSNEQFF. For the CDR3, the DNA is TGTGCCTGGAGTGTTGGGGCGGGAGGGCCCTCGAATGAGCAGTTCTTC.